These 25 T cell receptor beta chains originate from one sample sequenced in a study of siplizumab effects on memory and regulatory T cells. The protocol was immunoSEQ multiplex PCR, while the TCRdb copy is restricted to in-frame clones and leaves out a portion. The sample consists of about 91,000 clones, roughly 96% of them appearing once. The sample was naive CD4+ T cells sorted from blood. The receptors stem from a human donor in good health.

The J gene is TRBJ2-5, the V gene TRBV5-6, with a tentative D call TRBD2 (7 bases). Germline assignment: CDR1 SGHDT and CDR2 YYEEEE. Between the trimmed V and J ends, which lost 6 bases and 1 base, there was a span of 25 bases. This CDR3 contains 18 residues. The CDR3 DNA is TGTGCCAGCACCCGGCGAGGGTTGTCGAGGGGGGGCCAAGAGACCCAGTACTTC. Its translation: CASTRRGLSRGGQETQYF.

In nucleotides, the CDR3 is TGTGCCAGCAGCCAGCTAGCGAACACCGGGGAGCTGTTTTTT. Its protein is CASSQLANTGELFF. V usage is TRBV7-2 and J usage is TRBJ2-2; D is uncertain. Per the germline V gene, CDR1 is SGHTA and CDR2 is FQGNSA. V dropped 5 bases and J dropped 0 bases, with 7 bases sitting between them. The CDR3 runs to 14 residues. Based on the CDR3 plus reference TRBV7-2 and TRBJ2-2, the full variable domain is GAGVSQSPSNKVTEKGKDVELRCDPISGHTALYWYRQSLGQGLEFLIYFQGNSAPDKSGLPSDRFSAERTGGSVSTLTIQRTQQEDSAVYLCASSQLANTGELFFGEGSRLTVL.

V usage is TRBV6-1 and J usage is TRBJ2-7; D gene ambiguous. V was pared by 1 base and J by 2 bases, with 12 bases between. The CDR3 totals 15 residues. In germline, CDR1 is MNHNS, CDR2 SASEGT. The CDR3 region is CASSEEGIGTYEQYF. The CDR3 coding sequence is TGTGCCAGCAGTGAAGAAGGTATAGGGACCTACGAGCAGTACTTC.

This clone was seen once. The J gene is TRBJ2-3, the V gene TRBV7-2; 11 bases fit TRBD2. This CDR3 spans 14 amino acids. The V and J ends lost 6 bases and 5 bases, in that order; junction bases with no gene match: 4. CDR1 is SGHTA and CDR2 is FQGNSA in the germline V gene. CDR3 nucleotide sequence: TGTGCCAGCAGAATAGCGGGGGGGAAAGATACGCAGTATTTT. Amino acid sequence: CASRIAGGKDTQYF.

The chain recombines TRBV27 with TRBJ2-3; D might be TRBD1 (6 bases). This CDR3 is 14 amino acids long. Germline V gene sequence: CDR1 MNHEY, CDR2 SMNVEV (reference sequence). Trimming shortened V by 5 bases and J by 2 bases, and 11 bases separated the two germline ends. As DNA, the CDR3 is TGTGCCAGCAGTCTAGGACAGACCACAGATACGCAGTATTTT. This codes for CASSLGQTTDTQYF.

This clone was detected only once. The V gene is TRBV29-1, the J gene TRBJ2-6, with TRBD1 as a possible D gene (6 bases). V lost 6 bases and J 2 bases, leaving 8 bases between the germline ends. Germline values: CDR1 SQVTM, CDR2 ANQGSEA. CDR3 length equals 13 residues. The CDR3 is CSVQGPGANVLTF. The DNA of the CDR3 is TGCAGCGTACAGGGTCCTGGGGCCAACGTCCTGACTTTC.

The chain joins TRBV10-3 to TRBJ2-3, with TRBD2 matching over 15 bases. Germline-derived CDR1 and CDR2 are ENHRY and SYGVKD. V shed 10 bases, J shed 4 bases, and the junction held 12 bases outside the gene matches. The CDR3 sequence is 17 residues long. The DNA of the CDR3 is TGTGCCAGTCTCCCGGGACTAGCGGGGGGCCAGGCAGATACGCAGTATTTT. This gives the protein CASLPGLAGGQADTQYF.

V gene TRBV7-9 combines with J gene TRBJ2-3; TRBD2 agrees at 16 bases. Germline V gene data show CDR1 as SEHNR and CDR2 as FQNEAQ (reference sequence). V shed 4 bases and J 0 bases; nucleotides not matched to a gene: 1. The CDR3 has 17 amino acids. The CDR3 region has the DNA TGTGCCAGCAGCTCGGGACTAGCGGGGGGGAGCACAGATACGCAGTATTTT. It specifies CASSSGLAGGSTDTQYF.

The rearrangement uses TRBV10-3 and TRBJ2-5; possibly TRBD1 or TRBD2 for D (6 bases each). Between the trimmed V and J ends, which lost 9 bases and 0 bases, there was a span of 11 bases. The CDR3 contains 13 residues. Looked up from germline, CDR1 is ENHRY and CDR2 is SYGVKD. The CDR3 spells CAIRGDNQETQYF. CDR3 sequence (DNA): TGTGCCATAAGGGGGGATAACCAAGAGACCCAGTACTTC.

CDR3 DNA: TGTGCCATCTCGGGGCTCTCAGGGGGCAATCAGCCCCAGCATTTT. Translated, it gives CAISGLSGGNQPQHF. The chain links TRBV10-3 to TRBJ1-5; weak D call: TRBD1 (6 bases). This CDR3 region has 15 residues. V lost 8 bases, J lost 2 bases, and 16 bases lay in between. CDR1 and CDR2 (germline): ENHRY, SYGVKD.

The chain has TRBV5-6 and TRBJ2-3; TRBD2 matches 9 bases. V was pared by 4 bases and J by 3 bases, with 3 bases of the junction left unmatched. The CDR3 length is 14 residues. Germline CDR1 SGHDT, CDR2 YYEEEE. The CDR3 DNA reads as TGTGCCAGCAGCGGCGGGGGGGCAACAGATACGCAGTATTTT. It is translated as CASSGGGATDTQYF. Full variable domain (rest looked up from reference TRBV5-6 and TRBJ2-3): DAGVTQSPTHLIKTRGQQVTLRCSPKSGHDTVSWYQQALGQGPQFIFQYYEEEERQRGNFPDRFSGHQFPNYSSELNVNALLLGDSALYLCASSGGGATDTQYFGPGTRLTVL.

The genes are TRBV30 and TRBJ2-7; TRBD2 aligns across 11 bases. The CDR3 consists of 14 residues. V dropped 0 bases and J dropped 5; count of bases not matched to a gene: 3. Germline CDR1 and CDR2: GTSNPN and SVGIG (reference sequence). CDR3: CAWSVSSGGHEQYF. CDR3 nucleotides: TGTGCCTGGAGTGTATCTAGCGGGGGGCACGAGCAGTACTTC.

The V call is TRBV10-3, the J call TRBJ1-4; no clear D. Trimming cost V 10 bases and J 4 bases, with 13 bases left between them. Looked up from germline, CDR1 is ENHRY and CDR2 is SYGVKD. This CDR3 has 13 amino acids. CDR3 bases: TGTGCCAGTTCGGAGGCAGTTAATGAAAAACTGTTTTTT. Its translation is CASSEAVNEKLFF.

The chain employs TRBV7-3 and TRBJ2-3; D might be TRBD1 (7 bases). CDR1 and CDR2 from the germline V gene are SGHTA and FQGTGA. The V end lost 3 bases, the J end lost 7 bases, and 17 bases lay between the germline ends. The CDR3 sequence is 15 residues long. CDR3 in amino acids: CASSLEGAVLNTQYF. CDR3 DNA: TGTGCCAGCAGCTTGGAGGGGGCGGTATTAAATACGCAGTATTTT.

V gene TRBV9 combines with J gene TRBJ1-6; TRBD1 might be the D (5 bases). CDR3 length equals 15 residues. Germline V CDR1 and CDR2: SGDLS, YYNGEE. With 4 bases removed from V and 8 bases from J, the gap between germline ends came to 16 bases. The CDR3 is CASSLRGGVDSPLHF. The DNA for the CDR3 is TGTGCCAGCAGCCTTCGGGGAGGGGTTGATTCACCCCTCCACTTT.

The CDR3 loop reads CASSRGAGNNEKLFF. As DNA, the CDR3 is TGTGCCAGCAGCCGAGGGGCGGGGAATAATGAAAAACTGTTTTTT. This rearrangement joins TRBV9 to TRBJ1-4; possibly TRBD1 for D (5 bases). CDR1 and CDR2 from the germline V gene are SGDLS and YYNGEE. V dropped 4 bases and J dropped 4 bases, with 14 bases sitting between them. The CDR3 loop spans 15 amino acids.

The chain is built from TRBV4-2 and TRBJ1-2, with TRBD1 matching over 7 bases. Per germline, CDR1 LGHNA and CDR2 YNFKEQ. This CDR3 has 15 amino acids. J gave up 3 bases and V 4 bases, and 8 bases lay outside the gene matches. CDR3 amino acids: CASSPATGQDYGYTF. The CDR3 DNA is TGTGCCAGCAGCCCAGCGACTGGACAGGACTATGGCTACACCTTC.

The CDR3 bases are TGTGCCAGCAGCCCCGGTGGGGTTCGGTTAGAGCAGTACTTC. As protein: CASSPGGVRLEQYF. The chain recombines TRBV9 with TRBJ2-7; D not certain. With 4 bases removed from V and 7 bases from J, the gap between germline ends came to 18 bases. Germline CDR1 SGDLS, CDR2 YYNGEE. The CDR3 totals 14 residues.

V and J are TRBV5-6 and TRBJ2-2; D call uncertain. Trimming removed 1 base from V and 6 bases from J, with 7 bases in between. Germline CDR1 SGHDT, CDR2 YYEEEE. This CDR3 has 13 amino acids. The chain's CDR3 is CASSLSIAGELFF. CDR3 coding DNA: TGTGCCAGCAGCTTGTCTATTGCCGGGGAGCTGTTTTTT.

The V gene is TRBV19, the J gene TRBJ1-2; TRBD1 matches at 8 bases. The CDR3 has 13 residues. Germline V gene data show CDR1 as LNHDA and CDR2 as SQIVND (reference sequence). The V gene end was trimmed by 6 bases and the J gene end by 4 bases; junction bases not matched to a gene: 4. The CDR3 coding sequence is TGTGCCAGTAGCTTCGGACAGGGCTATGGCTACACCTTC. It codes for CASSFGQGYGYTF.

This chain connects TRBV5-4 to TRBJ2-7; 8 bases match TRBD1. Germline CDR1 SGHNT, CDR2 YYREEE (reference sequence). The CDR3 totals 12 residues. V was clipped by 10 bases and J by 6 bases; unmatched bases: 9. As DNA, the CDR3 is TGTGCCGTAAAACAGGGGGTCAGCGAGCAGTACTTC. Residues: CAVKQGVSEQYF.

The chain joins TRBV5-1 to TRBJ2-2, with TRBD2 as a possible D gene (5 bases). Between the trimmed V and J ends, which lost 2 bases and 2 bases, there was a span of 16 bases. CDR1 SGHRS and CDR2 YFSETQ come from the germline V gene. The CDR3 sequence is 17 residues long. This chain's CDR3 is CASSFLATGINTGELFF. The CDR3 nucleotides are TGCGCCAGCAGCTTCCTAGCCACTGGCATAAACACCGGGGAGCTGTTTTTT. Supplemented by reference TRBV5-1 and TRBJ2-2, the full variable domain reads KAGVTQTPRYLIKTRGQQVTLSCSPISGHRSVSWYQQTPGQGLQFLFEYFSETQRNKGNFPGRFSGRQFSNSRSEMNVSTLELGDSALYLCASSFLATGINTGELFFGEGSRLTVL.

The gene calls are TRBV2 and TRBJ1-2; possibly TRBD1 for D (6 bases). There are 13 residues in the CDR3. Germline CDR1 and CDR2: SNHLY and FYNNEI. Trimming took off 5 bases at V and 8 bases at J, with 15 bases between the two ends. The CDR3 protein is CASSRRQDQGYTF. Written as DNA, the CDR3 is TGTGCCAGCAGTCGAAGACAGGATCAGGGCTACACCTTC.

The chain has TRBV4-1 and TRBJ1-2, with a weak D call TRBD1 (5 bases). This CDR3 contains 14 residues. In germline, CDR1 is MGHRA, CDR2 YSYEKL. V lost 5 bases and J 8 bases, leaving 18 bases between the germline ends. CDR3 bases: TGCGCCAGCAGCAAGGGAGGGGCAGGGCGGGGCTACACCTTC. Encoded protein: CASSKGGAGRGYTF.

The V gene is TRBV5-1, the J gene TRBJ2-3, with D uncertain. The CDR3 spans 12 residues. Trimming stripped 3 bases from V and 4 bases from J, with 6 bases between. From germline, CDR1 is SGHRS and CDR2 YFSETQ. The CDR3 coding sequence is TGCGCCAGCAGCTCCCCCCCAGATACGCAGTATTTT. It encodes CASSSPPDTQYF.